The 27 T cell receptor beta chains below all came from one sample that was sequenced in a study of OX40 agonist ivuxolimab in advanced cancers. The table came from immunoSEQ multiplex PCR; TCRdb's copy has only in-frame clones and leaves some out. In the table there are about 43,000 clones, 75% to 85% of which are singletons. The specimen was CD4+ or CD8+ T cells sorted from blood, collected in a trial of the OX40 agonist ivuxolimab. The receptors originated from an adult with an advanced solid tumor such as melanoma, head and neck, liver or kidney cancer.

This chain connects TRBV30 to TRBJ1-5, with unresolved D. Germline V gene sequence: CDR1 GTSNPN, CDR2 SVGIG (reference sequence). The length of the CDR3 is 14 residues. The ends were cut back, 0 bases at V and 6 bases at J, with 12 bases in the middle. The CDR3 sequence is CAWSVPGFGQPQHF. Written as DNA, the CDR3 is TGTGCCTGGAGTGTCCCTGGGTTCGGTCAGCCCCAGCATTTT.

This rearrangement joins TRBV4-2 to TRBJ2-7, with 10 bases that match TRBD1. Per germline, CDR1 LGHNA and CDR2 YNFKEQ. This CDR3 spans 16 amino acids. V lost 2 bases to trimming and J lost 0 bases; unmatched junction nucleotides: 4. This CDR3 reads CASSQWGTGASYEQYF. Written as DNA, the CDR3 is TGTGCCAGCAGCCAATGGGGGACAGGGGCCTCCTACGAGCAGTACTTC.

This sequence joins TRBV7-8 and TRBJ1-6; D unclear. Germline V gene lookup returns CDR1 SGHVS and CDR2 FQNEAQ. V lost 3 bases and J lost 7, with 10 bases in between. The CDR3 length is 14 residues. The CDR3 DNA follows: TGTGCCAGCAGCTTTGGGCAGGTCAATTCACCCCTCCACTTT. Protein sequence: CASSFGQVNSPLHF. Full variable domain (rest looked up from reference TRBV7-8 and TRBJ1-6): GAGVSQSPRYKVAKRGQDVALRCDPISGHVSLFWYQQALGQGPEFLTYFQNEAQLDKSGLPSDRFFAERPEGSVSTLKIQRTQQEDSAVYLCASSFGQVNSPLHFGNGTRLTVT.

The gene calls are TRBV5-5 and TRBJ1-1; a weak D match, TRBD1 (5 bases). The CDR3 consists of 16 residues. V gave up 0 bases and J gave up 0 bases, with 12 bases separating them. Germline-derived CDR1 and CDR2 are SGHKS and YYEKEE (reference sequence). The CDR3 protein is CASSLAVGAMNTEAFF. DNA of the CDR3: TGTGCCAGCAGCTTGGCAGTCGGGGCTATGAACACTGAAGCTTTCTTT.

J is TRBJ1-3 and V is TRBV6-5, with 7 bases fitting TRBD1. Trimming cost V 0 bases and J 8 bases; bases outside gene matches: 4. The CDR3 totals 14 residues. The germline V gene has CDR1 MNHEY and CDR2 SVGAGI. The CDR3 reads CASSYSSRGDTIYF. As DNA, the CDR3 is TGTGCCAGCAGTTACTCGAGCAGGGGGGACACCATATATTTT.

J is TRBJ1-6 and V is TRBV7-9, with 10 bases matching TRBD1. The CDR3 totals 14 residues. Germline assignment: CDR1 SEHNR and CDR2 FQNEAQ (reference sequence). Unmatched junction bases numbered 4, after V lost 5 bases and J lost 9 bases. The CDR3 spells CASSTGQGGSPLHF. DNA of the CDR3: TGTGCCAGCAGCACTGGACAGGGGGGTTCACCCCTCCACTTT. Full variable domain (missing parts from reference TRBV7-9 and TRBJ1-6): DTGVSQNPRHKITKRGQNVTFRCDPISEHNRLYWYRQTLGQGPEFLTYFQNEAQLEKSRLLSDRFSAERPKGSFSTLEIQRTEQGDSAMYLCASSTGQGGSPLHFGNGTRLTVT.

In nucleotides, the CDR3 is TGTGCCAGCAGCCGGGACGGCAGTCTTGGGGAGCTGTTTTTT. Translation: CASSRDGSLGELFF. This chain joins TRBV7-3 and TRBJ2-2; TRBD1 or TRBD2 may be the D gene (5 bases each). V was pared by 5 bases and J by 8 bases, with 15 bases between. Per germline, CDR1 SGHTA and CDR2 FQGTGA. The CDR3 length is 14 residues.

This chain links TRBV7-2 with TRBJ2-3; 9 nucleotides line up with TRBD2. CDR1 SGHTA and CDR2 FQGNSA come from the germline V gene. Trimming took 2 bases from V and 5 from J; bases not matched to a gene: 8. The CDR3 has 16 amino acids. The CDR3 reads CASSLMAGGTGDTQYF. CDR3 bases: TGTGCCAGCAGCTTAATGGCGGGGGGGACTGGAGATACGCAGTATTTT. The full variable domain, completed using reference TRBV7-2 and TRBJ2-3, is GAGVSQSPSNKVTEKGKDVELRCDPISGHTALYWYRQSLGQGLEFLIYFQGNSAPDKSGLPSDRFSAERTGGSVSTLTIQRTQQEDSAVYLCASSLMAGGTGDTQYFGPGTRLTVL.

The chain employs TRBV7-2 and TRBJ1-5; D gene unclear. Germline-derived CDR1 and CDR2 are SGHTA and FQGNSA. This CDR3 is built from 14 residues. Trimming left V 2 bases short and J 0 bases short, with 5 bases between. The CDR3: CASSLRISNQPQHF. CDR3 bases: TGTGCCAGCAGCTTACGAATTAGCAATCAGCCCCAGCATTTT.

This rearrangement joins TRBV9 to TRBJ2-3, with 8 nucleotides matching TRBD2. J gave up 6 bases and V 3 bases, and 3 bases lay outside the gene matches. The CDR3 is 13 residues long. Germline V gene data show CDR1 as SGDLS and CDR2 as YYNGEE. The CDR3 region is CASSAGTRDTQYF. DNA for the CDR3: TGTGCCAGCAGCGCCGGGACTAGGGATACGCAGTATTTT.

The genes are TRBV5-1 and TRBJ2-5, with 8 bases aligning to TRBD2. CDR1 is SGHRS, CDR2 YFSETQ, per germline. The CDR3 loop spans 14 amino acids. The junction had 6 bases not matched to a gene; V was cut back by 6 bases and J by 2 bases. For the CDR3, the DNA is TGCGCCAGCAAAACGGGAGGGGCGCAAGAGACCCAGTACTTC. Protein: CASKTGGAQETQYF. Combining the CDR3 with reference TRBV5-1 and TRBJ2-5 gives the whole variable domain KAGVTQTPRYLIKTRGQQVTLSCSPISGHRSVSWYQQTPGQGLQFLFEYFSETQRNKGNFPGRFSGRQFSNSRSEMNVSTLELGDSALYLCASKTGGAQETQYFGPGTRLLVL.

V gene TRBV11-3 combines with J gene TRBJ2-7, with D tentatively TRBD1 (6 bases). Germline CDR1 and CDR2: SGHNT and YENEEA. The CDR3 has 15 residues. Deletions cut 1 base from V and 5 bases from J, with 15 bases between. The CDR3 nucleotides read TGTGCCAGCAGCTTAGGGGGTTCTGGGACAAACGAGCAGTACTTC. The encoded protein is CASSLGGSGTNEQYF.

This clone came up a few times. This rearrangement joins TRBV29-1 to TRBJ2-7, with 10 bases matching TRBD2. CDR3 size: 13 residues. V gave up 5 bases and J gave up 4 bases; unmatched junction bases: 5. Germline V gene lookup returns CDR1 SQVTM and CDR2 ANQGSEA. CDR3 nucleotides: TGCAGCGTTCTAAGCGGGGGGGCATACGAGCAGTACTTC. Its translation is CSVLSGGAYEQYF.

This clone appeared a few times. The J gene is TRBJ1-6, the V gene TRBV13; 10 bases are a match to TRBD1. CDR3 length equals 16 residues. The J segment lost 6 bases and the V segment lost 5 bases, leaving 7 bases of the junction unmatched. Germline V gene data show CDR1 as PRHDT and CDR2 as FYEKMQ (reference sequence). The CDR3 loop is CASSQGQGRGNSPLHF. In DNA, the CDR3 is TGTGCCAGCAGCCAGGGACAGGGGAGGGGTAATTCACCCCTCCACTTT. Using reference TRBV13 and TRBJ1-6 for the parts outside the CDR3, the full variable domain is AAGVIQSPRHLIKEKRETATLKCYPIPRHDTVYWYQQGPGQDPQFLISFYEKMQSDKGSIPDRFSAQQFSDYHSELNMSSLELGDSALYFCASSQGQGRGNSPLHFGNGTRLTVT.

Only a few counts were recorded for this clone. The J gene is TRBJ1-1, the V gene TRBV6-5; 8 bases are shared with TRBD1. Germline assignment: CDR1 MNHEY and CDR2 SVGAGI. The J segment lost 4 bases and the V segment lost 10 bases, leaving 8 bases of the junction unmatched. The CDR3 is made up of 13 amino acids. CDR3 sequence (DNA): TGTGCCACCTACAGGGGGGTAGGCACTGAAGCTTTCTTT. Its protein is CATYRGVGTEAFF.

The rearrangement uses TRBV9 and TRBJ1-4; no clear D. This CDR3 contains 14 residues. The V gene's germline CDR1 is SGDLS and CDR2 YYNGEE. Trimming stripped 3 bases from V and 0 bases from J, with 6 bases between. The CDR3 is CASSAQSTNEKLFF. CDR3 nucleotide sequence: TGTGCCAGCAGCGCACAGTCAACTAATGAAAAACTGTTTTTT. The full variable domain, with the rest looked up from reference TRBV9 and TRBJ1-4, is DSGVTQTPKHLITATGQRVTLRCSPRSGDLSVYWYQQSLDQGLQFLIQYYNGEERAKGNILERFSAQQFPDLHSELNLSSLELGDSALYFCASSAQSTNEKLFFGSGTQLSVL.

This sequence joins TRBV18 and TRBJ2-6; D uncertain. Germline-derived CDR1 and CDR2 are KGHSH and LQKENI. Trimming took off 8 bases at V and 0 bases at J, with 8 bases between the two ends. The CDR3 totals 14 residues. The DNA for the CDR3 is TGTGCCAGCACTGGAACCTCTGGGGCCAACGTCCTGACTTTC. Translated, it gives CASTGTSGANVLTF.

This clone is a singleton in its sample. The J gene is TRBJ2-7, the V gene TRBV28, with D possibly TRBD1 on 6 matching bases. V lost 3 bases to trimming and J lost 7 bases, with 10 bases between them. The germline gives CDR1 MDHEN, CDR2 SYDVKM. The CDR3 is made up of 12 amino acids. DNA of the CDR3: TGTGCCAGCAGTTTCCGCGACAGGGAGCAGTACTTC. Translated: CASSFRDREQYF. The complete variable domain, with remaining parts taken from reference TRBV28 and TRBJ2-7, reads DVKVTQSSRYLVKRTGEKVFLECVQDMDHENMFWYRQDPGLGLRLIYFSYDVKMKEKGDIPEGYSVSREKKERFSLILESASTNQTSMYLCASSFRDREQYFGPGTRLTVT.

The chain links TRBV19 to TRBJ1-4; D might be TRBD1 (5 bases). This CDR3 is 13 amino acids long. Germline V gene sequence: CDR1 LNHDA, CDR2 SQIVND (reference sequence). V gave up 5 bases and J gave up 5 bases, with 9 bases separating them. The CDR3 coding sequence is TGTGCCAGTAGTCCTCAGGGAAATGAAAAACTGTTTTTT. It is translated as CASSPQGNEKLFF.

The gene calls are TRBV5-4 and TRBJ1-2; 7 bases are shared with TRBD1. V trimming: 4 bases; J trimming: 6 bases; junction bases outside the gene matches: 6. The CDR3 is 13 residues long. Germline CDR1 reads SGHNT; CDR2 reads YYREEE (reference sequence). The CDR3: CASSQTGMNGYTF. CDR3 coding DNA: TGTGCCAGCAGCCAGACAGGGATGAATGGCTACACCTTC.

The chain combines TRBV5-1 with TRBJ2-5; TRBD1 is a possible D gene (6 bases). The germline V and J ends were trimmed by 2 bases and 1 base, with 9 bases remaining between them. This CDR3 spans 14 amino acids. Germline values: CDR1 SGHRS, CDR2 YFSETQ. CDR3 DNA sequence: TGCGCCAGCAGCTTTGGGGACACCCAAGAGACCCAGTACTTC. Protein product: CASSFGDTQETQYF.

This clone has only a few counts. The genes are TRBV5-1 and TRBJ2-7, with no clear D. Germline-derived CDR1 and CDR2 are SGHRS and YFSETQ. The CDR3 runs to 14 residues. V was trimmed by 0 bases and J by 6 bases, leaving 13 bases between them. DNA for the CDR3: TGCGCCAGCAGCTTGGAGGGCGGACCCGGCGAGCAGTACTTC. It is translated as CASSLEGGPGEQYF.

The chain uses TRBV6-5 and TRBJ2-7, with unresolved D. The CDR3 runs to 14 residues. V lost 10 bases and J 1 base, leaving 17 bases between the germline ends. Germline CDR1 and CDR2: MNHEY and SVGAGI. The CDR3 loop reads CATNQGHSSYEQYF. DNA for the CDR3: TGTGCCACCAATCAAGGTCACAGTTCCTACGAGCAGTACTTC.

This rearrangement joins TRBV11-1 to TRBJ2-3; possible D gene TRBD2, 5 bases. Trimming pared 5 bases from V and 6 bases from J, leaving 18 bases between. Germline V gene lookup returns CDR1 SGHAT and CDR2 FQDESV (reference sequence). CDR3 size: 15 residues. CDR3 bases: TGTGCCAGCAGCCCCCCCGGTGGACTTTCCGATACGCAGTATTTT. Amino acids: CASSPPGGLSDTQYF.

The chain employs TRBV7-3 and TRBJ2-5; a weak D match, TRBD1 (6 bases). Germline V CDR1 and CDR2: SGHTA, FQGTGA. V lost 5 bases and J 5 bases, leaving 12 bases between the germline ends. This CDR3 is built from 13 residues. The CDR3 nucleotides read TGTGCCAGCAGCCCGTACAGGGAGGAGACCCAGTACTTC. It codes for CASSPYREETQYF.

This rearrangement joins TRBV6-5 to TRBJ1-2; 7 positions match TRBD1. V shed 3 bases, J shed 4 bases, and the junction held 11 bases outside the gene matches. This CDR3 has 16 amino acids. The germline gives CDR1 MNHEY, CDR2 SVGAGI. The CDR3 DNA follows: TGTGCCAGCAGTTATACCCGGACAGGAGGCGGCTATGGCTACACCTTC. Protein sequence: CASSYTRTGGGYGYTF.

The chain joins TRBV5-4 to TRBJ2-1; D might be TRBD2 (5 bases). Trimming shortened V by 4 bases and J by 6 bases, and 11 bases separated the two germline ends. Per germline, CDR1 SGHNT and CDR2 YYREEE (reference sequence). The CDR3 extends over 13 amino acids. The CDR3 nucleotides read TGTGCCAGCAGCCCGGACTGGGCCAATGAGCAGTTCTTC. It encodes CASSPDWANEQFF.